These 26 T cell receptor beta chains originate from one sample sequenced in a study of blood T cell repertoires in COVID-19. Sequencing was performed with immunoSEQ multiplex PCR; in TCRdb, only in-frame clones are kept and a portion is missing. This table has around 140,000 clones, 78% appearing once. Sequencing was done on a sample of PBMCs or T cells enriched from blood (not recorded which). Receptors originate from a woman aged 50 to 60 who had recovered from COVID-19.

J is TRBJ1-1 and V is TRBV5-1; 8 nucleotides align to TRBD1. The CDR3 consists of 15 residues. V gave up 0 bases and J gave up 6 bases; unmatched junction bases: 7. Per the germline V gene, CDR1 is SGHRS and CDR2 is YFSETQ. CDR3 coding DNA: TGCGCCAGCAGCTTGGACCCAGGGGGCGCGGCTGAAGCTTTCTTT. Amino acid sequence: CASSLDPGGAAEAFF.

The CDR3 loop is CASSLGQGAGYGYTF. CDR3 bases: TGTGCCAGCAGCTTGGGACAGGGGGCTGGGTATGGCTACACCTTC. The V gene is TRBV7-9, the J gene TRBJ1-2; TRBD1 aligns across 12 bases. Germline V gene sequence: CDR1 SEHNR, CDR2 FQNEAQ (reference sequence). The CDR3 spans 15 residues. The junction had 4 bases not matched to a gene; V was cut back by 3 bases and J by 5 bases.

The V and J genes are TRBV5-4 and TRBJ2-7; D perhaps matches TRBD2 (5 bases). This CDR3 is built from 15 residues. V was clipped by 0 bases and J by 6 bases, with 16 bases between them. Germline CDR1 SGHNT, CDR2 YYREEE (reference sequence). The DNA for the CDR3 is TGTGCCAGCAGCTTGGCTGCGGGTCGGGCTCGCGAGCAGTACGTC. Protein product: CASSLAAGRAREQYV.

The chain joins TRBV5-1 to TRBJ1-1; tentatively, D is TRBD1 (6 bases). This CDR3 is 15 amino acids long. Germline V CDR1 and CDR2: SGHRS, YFSETQ. Deletions cut 0 bases from V and 0 bases from J, with 9 bases between. CDR3 residues: CASSLGGRMNTEAFF. CDR3 nucleotide sequence: TGCGCCAGCAGCTTGGGGGGGCGGATGAACACTGAAGCTTTCTTT.

The rearrangement uses TRBV6-4 and TRBJ2-3; the match to TRBD1 covers 9 bases. This CDR3 is built from 16 residues. The germline V gene has CDR1 MRHNA and CDR2 SNTAGT. Unmatched junction bases numbered 5, after V lost 0 bases and J lost 4 bases. The CDR3 sequence is CASSDSPGQGADTQYF. The CDR3 coding sequence is TGTGCCAGCAGTGACTCACCGGGACAGGGTGCAGATACGCAGTATTTT.

V usage is TRBV19 and J usage is TRBJ1-1, with TRBD1 matching over 7 bases. CDR3 size: 13 residues. V was clipped by 5 bases and J by 9 bases; unmatched bases: 9. Germline values: CDR1 LNHDA, CDR2 SQIVND (reference sequence). The CDR3, as DNA: TGTGCCAGTAGTCACCGGGACAGAAGGCAAGCTTTCTTT. It codes for CASSHRDRRQAFF.

The chain recombines TRBV27 with TRBJ1-1, with 9 positions matching TRBD1. The V and J ends lost 1 base and 5 bases, in that order; junction bases with no gene match: 11. Per the germline V gene, CDR1 is MNHEY and CDR2 is SMNVEV (reference sequence). The CDR3 is 17 amino acids. The CDR3 spells CASSLWVDRGMGTEAFF. In DNA form, the CDR3 reads TGTGCCAGCAGTTTATGGGTCGACAGGGGGATGGGAACTGAAGCTTTCTTT.

The chain recombines TRBV7-8 with TRBJ1-6; 10 positions match TRBD1. Per the germline V gene, CDR1 is SGHVS and CDR2 is FQNEAQ. The CDR3 length is 15 residues. Unmatched junction bases numbered 13, after V lost 7 bases and J lost 13 bases. The CDR3 DNA reads as TGTGCCAGCACCCTTGGGGGACAGGGGTACGAGCCCCTCCACTTT. This gives the protein CASTLGGQGYEPLHF.

The rearrangement joins TRBV25-1 to TRBJ2-5; 9 nucleotides line up with TRBD2. The CDR3 contains 14 residues. The ends lost 3 bases at V and 4 bases at J; junction bases unmatched: 3. CDR1 is MGHDK and CDR2 is SYGVNS in the germline V gene. The CDR3 coding sequence is TGTGCCAGCAGTGAGACTAGCGGTTTAGAGACCCAGTACTTC. Translation: CASSETSGLETQYF.

The chain links TRBV9 to TRBJ2-7; maybe TRBD2 (6 bases). The CDR3 runs 15 residues. CDR1 SGDLS and CDR2 YYNGEE come from the germline V gene. With 0 bases removed from V and 3 bases from J, the gap between germline ends came to 13 bases. The CDR3 sequence: CASSVAAGRDYEQYF. The CDR3 DNA follows: TGTGCCAGCAGCGTAGCTGCAGGGCGGGACTACGAGCAGTACTTC.

The rearrangement uses TRBV5-8 and TRBJ2-7; 10 nucleotides agree with TRBD1. The CDR3 runs 16 residues. V shed 4 bases, J shed 0 bases, and the junction held 7 bases outside the gene matches. CDR1 SGHTS and CDR2 YDEGEE come from the germline V gene. The CDR3 nucleotides are TGTGCCAGCAGCACGGGACAGGGGCTTAGCTCCTACGAGCAGTACTTC. It translates to CASSTGQGLSSYEQYF.

The V gene is TRBV5-1, the J gene TRBJ2-3; 8 bases agree with TRBD1. V lost 0 bases, J lost 2 bases, and 5 bases stayed unmatched. CDR1 SGHRS and CDR2 YFSETQ come from the germline V gene. The CDR3 is 16 amino acids. In DNA, the CDR3 is TGCGCCAGCAGCTTGGGTACAGGGGGATCCACAGATACGCAGTATTTT. It codes for CASSLGTGGSTDTQYF.

The chain carries TRBV2 and TRBJ1-6, with a tentative D call TRBD1 (5 bases). Between the trimmed V and J ends, which lost 6 bases and 9 bases, there was a span of 12 bases. The germline V gene encodes CDR1 SNHLY and CDR2 FYNNEI. The CDR3 consists of 13 residues. The CDR3 loop reads CASRTGPRSPLHF. The CDR3 nucleotides are TGTGCCAGCAGAACAGGCCCGCGTTCACCCCTCCACTTT.

This chain joins TRBV28 and TRBJ1-3; tentatively, D is TRBD1 (6 bases). The V and J ends lost 3 bases and 0 bases respectively, with 15 bases between them. CDR3 length: 17 residues. Looked up from germline, CDR1 is MDHEN and CDR2 is SYDVKM. CDR3 sequence (DNA): TGTGCCAGCAGTTTCAGTATGGGGGCGGGCTCTGGAAACACCATATATTTT. Translation gives CASSFSMGAGSGNTIYF.

The chain recombines TRBV6-6 with TRBJ2-2; TRBD1 agrees at 8 bases. The CDR3 runs 15 residues. J was trimmed by 5 bases and V by 8 bases; bases with no gene match: 10. CDR1 is MNHNY and CDR2 is SVGAGI in the germline V gene (reference sequence). CDR3 residues: CASHLRQGRTGELFF. The CDR3 bases are TGTGCCAGCCATTTAAGACAGGGGAGGACCGGGGAGCTGTTTTTT.

V usage is TRBV28 and J usage is TRBJ2-5; 8 bases align to TRBD1. Looked up from germline, CDR1 is MDHEN and CDR2 is SYDVKM. The V and J ends lost 3 bases and 4 bases, in that order; junction bases with no gene match: 4. The CDR3 spans 14 residues. This chain's CDR3 is CASSFRTGLETQYF. The CDR3 nucleotides read TGTGCCAGCAGTTTTAGGACAGGGTTAGAGACCCAGTACTTC. Based on the CDR3 plus reference TRBV28 and TRBJ2-5, the full variable domain is DVKVTQSSRYLVKRTGEKVFLECVQDMDHENMFWYRQDPGLGLRLIYFSYDVKMKEKGDIPEGYSVSREKKERFSLILESASTNQTSMYLCASSFRTGLETQYFGPGTRLLVL.

V is TRBV10-3 and J is TRBJ1-1; 9 bases are a match to TRBD1. V shed 2 bases and J 7 bases; nucleotides not matched to a gene: 5. The V gene's germline CDR1 is ENHRY and CDR2 SYGVKD. The CDR3 has 14 residues. CDR3 in amino acids: CAISETGTGLEAFF. In nucleotides, the CDR3 is TGTGCCATCAGTGAGACCGGGACAGGGCTTGAAGCTTTCTTT.

The chain combines TRBV13 with TRBJ2-2; tentative D call: TRBD1 (5 bases). CDR3 size: 16 residues. Trimming removed 5 bases at V and 0 bases at J, with 13 bases between. Germline CDR1 reads PRHDT; CDR2 reads FYEKMQ (reference sequence). This chain's CDR3 is CASSTQGFANTGELFF. The DNA of the CDR3 is TGTGCCAGCAGCACTCAGGGTTTTGCGAACACCGGGGAGCTGTTTTTT.

This rearrangement joins TRBV11-2 to TRBJ2-7; the D gene is possibly TRBD2 (6 bases). Germline-derived CDR1 and CDR2 are SGHAT and FQNNGV. This CDR3 is built from 14 residues. V was clipped by 3 bases and J by 3 bases, with 12 bases between them. The CDR3 nucleotides are TGTGCCAGCAGCTTCTTTTCGGGGGTCTACGAGCAGTACTTC. Amino acid sequence: CASSFFSGVYEQYF.

The rearrangement links TRBV5-1 to TRBJ2-3, with unresolved D. V was clipped by 4 bases and J by 3 bases, with 6 bases between them. CDR1 is SGHRS and CDR2 is YFSETQ in the germline V gene. This CDR3 contains 12 residues. CDR3 sequence reads: CASSPRTDTQYF. CDR3 in DNA: TGCGCCAGCAGCCCCAGGACAGATACGCAGTATTTT.

This clone is a singleton in its sample. This sequence joins TRBV10-3 and TRBJ1-6; 8 bases agree with TRBD1. Germline V CDR1 and CDR2: ENHRY, SYGVKD. V lost 0 bases and J lost 13; bases outside the gene matches: 11. This CDR3 spans 16 amino acids. CDR3 residues: CAISESHGTGPSPLHF. CDR3 coding DNA: TGTGCCATCAGTGAGTCCCACGGGACAGGACCTTCGCCCCTCCACTTT.

The chain is built from TRBV5-1 and TRBJ2-3; 7 bases line up with TRBD1. Germline V gives CDR1 SGHRS, CDR2 YFSETQ. The CDR3 runs to 16 residues. J was trimmed by 0 bases and V by 4 bases; bases with no gene match: 8. CDR3 sequence reads: CASSQGTVSSTDTQYF. Here the CDR3 DNA reads TGCGCCAGCAGCCAAGGGACAGTATCTAGCACAGATACGCAGTATTTT. The variable domain in full, completed from reference TRBV5-1 and TRBJ2-3, reads KAGVTQTPRYLIKTRGQQVTLSCSPISGHRSVSWYQQTPGQGLQFLFEYFSETQRNKGNFPGRFSGRQFSNSRSEMNVSTLELGDSALYLCASSQGTVSSTDTQYFGPGTRLTVL.

The genes are TRBV11-1 and TRBJ2-1; a weak D match, TRBD1 (5 bases). The length of the CDR3 is 12 residues. V shed 1 base and J shed 8 bases, with 6 bases lying between them. The V gene's germline CDR1 is SGHAT and CDR2 FQDESV (reference sequence). The chain's CDR3 is CASSLDRYEQFF. As DNA, the CDR3 is TGTGCCAGCAGCTTAGACAGGTATGAGCAGTTCTTC.

The rearrangement links TRBV7-2 to TRBJ1-5; 12 nucleotides line up with TRBD1. The CDR3 covers 15 residues. V dropped 3 bases and J dropped 6; count of bases not matched to a gene: 3. Germline CDR1 and CDR2: SGHTA and FQGNSA. The CDR3 region is CASSFGTGGFQPQHF. The CDR3 nucleotides are TGTGCCAGCAGCTTCGGGACAGGGGGCTTTCAGCCCCAGCATTTT.

The CDR3 bases are TGTGCCAGCAGACGGGGGGGGTTCTCCTACAATGAGCAGTTCTTC. Translating it yields CASRRGGFSYNEQFF. The chain links TRBV27 to TRBJ2-1; 8 bases line up with TRBD2. V was pared by 6 bases and J by 0 bases, with 4 bases of the junction left unmatched. This CDR3 has 15 residues. Germline V CDR1 and CDR2: MNHEY, SMNVEV (reference sequence).

This clone was recorded at least ten times. The chain carries TRBV2 and TRBJ2-5, with 10 nucleotides matching TRBD2. This CDR3 spans 12 amino acids. Germline assignment: CDR1 SNHLY and CDR2 FYNNEI. V gave up 7 bases and J gave up 5 bases; unmatched junction bases: 1. The CDR3 spells CASMTSGETQYF. In nucleotides, the CDR3 is TGTGCCAGCATGACTAGCGGGGAGACCCAGTACTTC.